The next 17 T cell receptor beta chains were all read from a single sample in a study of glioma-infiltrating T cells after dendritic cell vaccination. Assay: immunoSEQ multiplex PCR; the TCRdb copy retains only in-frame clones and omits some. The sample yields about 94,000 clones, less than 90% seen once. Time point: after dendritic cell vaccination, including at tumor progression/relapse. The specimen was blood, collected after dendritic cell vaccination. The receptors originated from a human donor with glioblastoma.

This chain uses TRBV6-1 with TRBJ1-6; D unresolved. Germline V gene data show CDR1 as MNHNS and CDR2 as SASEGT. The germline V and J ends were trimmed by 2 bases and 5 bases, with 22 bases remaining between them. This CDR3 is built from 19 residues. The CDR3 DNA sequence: TGTGCCAGCAGTGAAAGGTCAGGATTTAGTACGGCCAATAATTCACCCCTCCACTTT. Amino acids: CASSERSGFSTANNSPLHF.

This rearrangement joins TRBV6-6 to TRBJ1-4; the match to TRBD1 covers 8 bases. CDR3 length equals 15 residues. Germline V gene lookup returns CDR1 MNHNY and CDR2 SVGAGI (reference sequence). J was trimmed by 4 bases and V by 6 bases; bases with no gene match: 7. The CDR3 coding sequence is TGTGCCAGCAGCCTGGACAGGGCAATTAATGAAAAACTGTTTTTT. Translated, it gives CASSLDRAINEKLFF.

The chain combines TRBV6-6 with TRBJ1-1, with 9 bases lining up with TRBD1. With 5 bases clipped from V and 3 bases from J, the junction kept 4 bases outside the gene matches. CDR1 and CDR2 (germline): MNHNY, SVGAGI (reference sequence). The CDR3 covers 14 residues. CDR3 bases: TGTGCCAGCAGTCATGGGACAGGGCACACTGAAGCTTTCTTT. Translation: CASSHGTGHTEAFF.

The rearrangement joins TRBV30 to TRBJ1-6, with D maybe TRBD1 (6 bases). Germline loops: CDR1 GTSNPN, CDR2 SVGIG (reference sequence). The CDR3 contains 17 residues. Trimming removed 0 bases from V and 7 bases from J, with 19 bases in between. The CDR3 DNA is TGTGCCTGGAGTGTAAAGGTGGCGGGGGCCAACAATTCACCCCTCCACTTT. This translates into CAWSVKVAGANNSPLHF.

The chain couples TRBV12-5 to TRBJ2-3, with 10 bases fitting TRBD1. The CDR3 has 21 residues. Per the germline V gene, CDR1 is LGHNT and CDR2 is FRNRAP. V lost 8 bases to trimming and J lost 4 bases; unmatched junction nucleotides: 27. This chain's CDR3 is CASSLVVGVGQGVVDPDTQYF. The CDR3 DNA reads TGTGCTAGTTCGCTCGTCGTAGGGGTCGGACAGGGGGTTGTTGATCCAGATACGCAGTATTTT.

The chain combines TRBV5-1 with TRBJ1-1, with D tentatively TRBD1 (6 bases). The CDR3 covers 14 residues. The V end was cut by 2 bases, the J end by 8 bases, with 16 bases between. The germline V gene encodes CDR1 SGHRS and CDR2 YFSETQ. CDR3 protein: CASSFMGGLREAFF. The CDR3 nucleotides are TGCGCCAGCAGCTTTATGGGGGGGCTCAGGGAAGCTTTCTTT.

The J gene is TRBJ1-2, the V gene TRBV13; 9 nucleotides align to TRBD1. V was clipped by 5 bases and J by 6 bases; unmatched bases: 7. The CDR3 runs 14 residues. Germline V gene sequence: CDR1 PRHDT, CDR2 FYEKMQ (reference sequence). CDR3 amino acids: CASSPGDRVHGYTF. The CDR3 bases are TGTGCCAGCAGCCCCGGGGACAGGGTACATGGCTACACCTTC.

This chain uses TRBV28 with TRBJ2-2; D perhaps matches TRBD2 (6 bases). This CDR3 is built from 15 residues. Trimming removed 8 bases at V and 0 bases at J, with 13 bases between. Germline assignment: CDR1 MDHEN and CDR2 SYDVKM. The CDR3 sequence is CASGKGLTNTGELFF. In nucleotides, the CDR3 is TGTGCCAGCGGCAAGGGACTTACGAACACCGGGGAGCTGTTTTTT.

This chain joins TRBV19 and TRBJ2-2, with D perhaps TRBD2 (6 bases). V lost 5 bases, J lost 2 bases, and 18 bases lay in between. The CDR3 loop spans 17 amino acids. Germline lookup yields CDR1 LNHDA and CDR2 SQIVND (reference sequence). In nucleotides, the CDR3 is TGTGCCAGTAGTCCCCTTTGGAGGGGTCGTAACACCGGGGAGCTGTTTTTT. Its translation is CASSPLWRGRNTGELFF.

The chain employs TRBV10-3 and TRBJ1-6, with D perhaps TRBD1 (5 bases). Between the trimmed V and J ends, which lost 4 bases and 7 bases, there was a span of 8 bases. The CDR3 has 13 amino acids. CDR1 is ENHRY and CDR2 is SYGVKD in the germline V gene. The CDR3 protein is CAISGGPNSPLHF. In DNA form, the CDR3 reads TGTGCCATCAGTGGGGGCCCAAATTCACCCCTCCACTTT.

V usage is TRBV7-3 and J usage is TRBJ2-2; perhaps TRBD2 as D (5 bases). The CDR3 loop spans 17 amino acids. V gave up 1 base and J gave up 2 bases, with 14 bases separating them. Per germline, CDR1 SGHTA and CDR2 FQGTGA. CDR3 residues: CASSLKGDTSNTGELFF. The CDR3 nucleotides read TGTGCCAGCAGCTTAAAGGGAGACACCTCTAACACCGGGGAGCTGTTTTTT.

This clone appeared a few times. The CDR3 nucleotides read TGCGCCAGCAGCTTGGGACAGACGACCGGGGAGCTGTTTTTT. It yields the protein CASSLGQTTGELFF. The chain links TRBV5-1 to TRBJ2-2, with D perhaps TRBD1 (5 bases). This CDR3 region has 14 residues. V lost 0 bases, J lost 5 bases, and 8 bases lay in between. The germline V gene has CDR1 SGHRS and CDR2 YFSETQ. Full variable domain (remainder filled in from reference TRBV5-1 and TRBJ2-2): KAGVTQTPRYLIKTRGQQVTLSCSPISGHRSVSWYQQTPGQGLQFLFEYFSETQRNKGNFPGRFSGRQFSNSRSEMNVSTLELGDSALYLCASSLGQTTGELFFGEGSRLTVL.

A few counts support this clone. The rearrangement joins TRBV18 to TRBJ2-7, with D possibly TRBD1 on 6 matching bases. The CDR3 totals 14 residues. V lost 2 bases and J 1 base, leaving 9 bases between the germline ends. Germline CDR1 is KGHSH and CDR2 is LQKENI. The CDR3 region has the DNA TGTGCCAGCTCACCAATGACAGGTTCCTACGAGCAGTACTTC. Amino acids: CASSPMTGSYEQYF.

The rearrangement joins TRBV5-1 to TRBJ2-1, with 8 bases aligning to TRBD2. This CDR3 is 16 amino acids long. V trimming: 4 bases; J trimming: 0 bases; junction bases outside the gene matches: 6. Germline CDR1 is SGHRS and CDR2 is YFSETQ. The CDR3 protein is CASSRRGGSSYNEQFF. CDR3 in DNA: TGCGCCAGCAGCCGCCGGGGGGGGAGCTCCTACAATGAGCAGTTCTTC.

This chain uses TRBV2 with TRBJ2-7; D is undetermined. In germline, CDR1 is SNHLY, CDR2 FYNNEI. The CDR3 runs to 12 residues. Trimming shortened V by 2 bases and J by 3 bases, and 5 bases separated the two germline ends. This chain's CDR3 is CASSEQNYEQYF. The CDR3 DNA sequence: TGTGCCAGCAGTGAACAGAACTACGAGCAGTACTTC.

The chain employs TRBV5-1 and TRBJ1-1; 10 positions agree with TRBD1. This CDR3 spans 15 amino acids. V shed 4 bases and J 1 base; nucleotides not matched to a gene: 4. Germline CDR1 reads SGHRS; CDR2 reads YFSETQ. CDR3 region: CASSPDRGWNTEAFF. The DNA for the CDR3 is TGCGCCAGCAGCCCGGACAGGGGGTGGAACACTGAAGCTTTCTTT.

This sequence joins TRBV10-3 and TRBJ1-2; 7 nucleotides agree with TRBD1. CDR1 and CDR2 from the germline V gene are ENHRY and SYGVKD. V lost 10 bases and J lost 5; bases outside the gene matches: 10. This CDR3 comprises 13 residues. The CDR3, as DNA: TGTGCCACGTGGGACAGTATATCTTATGGCTACACCTTC. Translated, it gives CATWDSISYGYTF.